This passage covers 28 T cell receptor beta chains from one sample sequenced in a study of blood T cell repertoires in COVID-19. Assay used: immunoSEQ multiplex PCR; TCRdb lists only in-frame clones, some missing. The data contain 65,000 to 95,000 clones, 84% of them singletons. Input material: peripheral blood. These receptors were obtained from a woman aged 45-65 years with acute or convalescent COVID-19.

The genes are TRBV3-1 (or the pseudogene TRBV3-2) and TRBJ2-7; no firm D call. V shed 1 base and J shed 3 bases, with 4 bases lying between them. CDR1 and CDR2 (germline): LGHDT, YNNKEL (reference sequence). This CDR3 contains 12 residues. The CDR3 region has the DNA TGTGCCAGCAGCCAAGCGAGCTACGAGCAGTACTTC. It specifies CASSQASYEQYF.

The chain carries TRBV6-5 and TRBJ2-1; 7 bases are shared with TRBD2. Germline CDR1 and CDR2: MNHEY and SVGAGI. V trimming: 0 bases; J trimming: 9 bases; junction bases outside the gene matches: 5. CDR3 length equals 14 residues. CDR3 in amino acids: CASSYSPGGSEQFF. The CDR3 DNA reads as TGTGCCAGCAGTTACTCTCCCGGGGGGAGTGAGCAGTTCTTC.

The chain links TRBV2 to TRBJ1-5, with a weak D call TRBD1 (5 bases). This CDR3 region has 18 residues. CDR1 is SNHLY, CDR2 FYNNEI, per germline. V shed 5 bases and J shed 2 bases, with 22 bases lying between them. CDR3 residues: CASSRAGGKAIGNQPQHF. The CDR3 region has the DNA TGTGCCAGCAGTAGGGCGGGGGGGAAGGCAATCGGCAATCAGCCCCAGCATTTT. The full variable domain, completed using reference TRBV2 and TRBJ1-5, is EPEVTQTPSHQVTQMGQEVILRCVPISNHLYFYWYRQILGQKVEFLVSFYNNEISEKSEIFDDQFSVERPDGSNFTLKIRSTKLEDSAMYFCASSRAGGKAIGNQPQHFGDGTRLSIL.

The CDR3 sequence is CASSRRSLSSGNTIYF. Here the CDR3 DNA reads TGTGCCAGCAGCCGAAGGAGTCTTTCCTCTGGAAACACCATATATTTT. The J gene is TRBJ1-3, the V gene TRBV11-2; D is unresolved. Trimming left V 5 bases short and J 0 bases short, with 14 bases between. The V gene's germline CDR1 is SGHAT and CDR2 FQNNGV. The CDR3 has 16 amino acids.

The CDR3 DNA sequence: TGTGCCAGCGCTCGTGGGTGGGGGCTCCCCAAGCAGTACTTC. This encodes CASARGWGLPKQYF. The V and J genes are TRBV2 and TRBJ2-7, with D possibly being TRBD1 (6 bases). Trimming shortened V by 8 bases and J by 8 bases, and 22 bases separated the two germline ends. The CDR3 spans 14 residues. Germline values: CDR1 SNHLY, CDR2 FYNNEI. Filled out from reference TRBV2 and TRBJ2-7, the complete variable domain reads EPEVTQTPSHQVTQMGQEVILRCVPISNHLYFYWYRQILGQKVEFLVSFYNNEISEKSEIFDDQFSVERPDGSNFTLKIRSTKLEDSAMYFCASARGWGLPKQYFGPGTRLTVT.

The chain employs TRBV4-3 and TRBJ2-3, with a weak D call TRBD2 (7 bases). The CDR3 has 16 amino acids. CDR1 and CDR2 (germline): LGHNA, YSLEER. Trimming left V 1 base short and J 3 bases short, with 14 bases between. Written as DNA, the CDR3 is TGCGCCAGCAGCCAAGTTTTCGGGGGGCGGACAGATACGCAGTATTTT. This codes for CASSQVFGGRTDTQYF.

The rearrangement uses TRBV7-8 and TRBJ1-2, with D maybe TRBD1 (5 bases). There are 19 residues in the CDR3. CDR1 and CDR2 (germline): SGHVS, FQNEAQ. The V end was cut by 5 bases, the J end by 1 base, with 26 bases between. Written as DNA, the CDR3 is TGTGCCAGCAGCCCCAGACGTTTATGGACAAACACAAGTAACTATGGCTACACCTTC. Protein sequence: CASSPRRLWTNTSNYGYTF.

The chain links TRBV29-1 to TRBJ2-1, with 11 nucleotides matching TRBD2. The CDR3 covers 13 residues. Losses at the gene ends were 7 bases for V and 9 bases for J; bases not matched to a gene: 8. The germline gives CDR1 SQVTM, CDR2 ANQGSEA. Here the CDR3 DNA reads TGCAGCGGGGAGACTAGCGGGGTCGGTGAGCAGTTCTTC. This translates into CSGETSGVGEQFF.

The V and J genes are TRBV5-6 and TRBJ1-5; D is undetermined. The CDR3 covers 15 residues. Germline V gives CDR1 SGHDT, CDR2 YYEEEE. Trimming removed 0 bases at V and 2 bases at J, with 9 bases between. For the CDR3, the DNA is TGTGCCAGCAGCTTGGGAGGTTCGGGCAATCAGCCCCAGCATTTT. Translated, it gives CASSLGGSGNQPQHF.

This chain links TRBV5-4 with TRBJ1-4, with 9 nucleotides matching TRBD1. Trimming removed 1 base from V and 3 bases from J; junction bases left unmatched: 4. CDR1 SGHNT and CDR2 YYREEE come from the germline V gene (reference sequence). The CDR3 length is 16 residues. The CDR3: CASSLRGQGANEKLFF. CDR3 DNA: TGTGCCAGCAGCTTGAGGGGACAGGGAGCTAATGAAAAACTGTTTTTT.

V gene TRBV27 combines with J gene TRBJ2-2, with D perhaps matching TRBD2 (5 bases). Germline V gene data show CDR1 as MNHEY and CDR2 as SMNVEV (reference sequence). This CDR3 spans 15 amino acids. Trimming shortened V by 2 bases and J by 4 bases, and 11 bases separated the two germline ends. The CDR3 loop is CASSLRQGGTGELFF. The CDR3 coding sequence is TGTGCCAGCAGTTTAAGACAAGGAGGCACCGGGGAGCTGTTTTTT.

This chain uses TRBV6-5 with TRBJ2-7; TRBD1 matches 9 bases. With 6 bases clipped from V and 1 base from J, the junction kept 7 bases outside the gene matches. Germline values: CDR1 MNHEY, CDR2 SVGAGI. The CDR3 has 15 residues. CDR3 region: CASSRDRETSYEQYF. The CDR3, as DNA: TGTGCCAGCAGCAGGGACAGGGAGACGTCCTACGAGCAGTACTTC.

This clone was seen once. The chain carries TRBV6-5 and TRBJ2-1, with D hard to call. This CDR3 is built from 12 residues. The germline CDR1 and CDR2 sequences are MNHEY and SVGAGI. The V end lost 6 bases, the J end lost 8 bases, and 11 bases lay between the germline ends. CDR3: CASRAAADEQFF. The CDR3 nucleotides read TGTGCCAGCAGGGCGGCGGCGGATGAGCAGTTCTTC.

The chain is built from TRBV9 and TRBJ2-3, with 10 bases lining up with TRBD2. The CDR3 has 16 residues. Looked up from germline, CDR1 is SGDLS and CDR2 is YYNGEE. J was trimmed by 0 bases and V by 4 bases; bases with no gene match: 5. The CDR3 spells CASSPPGLASTDTQYF. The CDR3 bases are TGTGCCAGCAGCCCCCCGGGACTAGCGAGCACAGATACGCAGTATTTT.

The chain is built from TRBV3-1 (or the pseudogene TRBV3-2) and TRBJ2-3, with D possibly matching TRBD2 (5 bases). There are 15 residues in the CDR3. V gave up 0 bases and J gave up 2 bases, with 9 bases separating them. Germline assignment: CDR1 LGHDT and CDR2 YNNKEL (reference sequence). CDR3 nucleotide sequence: TGTGCCAGCAGCCAAGAAACGGGGTCCACAGATACGCAGTATTTT. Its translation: CASSQETGSTDTQYF.

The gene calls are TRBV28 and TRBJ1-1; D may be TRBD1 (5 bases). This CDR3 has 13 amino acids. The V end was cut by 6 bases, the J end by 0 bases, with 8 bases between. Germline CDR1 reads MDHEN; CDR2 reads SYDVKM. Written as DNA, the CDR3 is TGTGCCAGCAGCCCAGGGCTGAACACTGAAGCTTTCTTT. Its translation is CASSPGLNTEAFF.

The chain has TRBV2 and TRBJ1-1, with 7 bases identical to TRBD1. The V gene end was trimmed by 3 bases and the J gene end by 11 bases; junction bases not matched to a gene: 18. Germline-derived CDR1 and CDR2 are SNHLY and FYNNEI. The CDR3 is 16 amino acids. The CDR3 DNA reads TGTGCCAGCAGTGATGTGGGACAGTGGAGTTGGGCATTGGCTTTCTTT. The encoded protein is CASSDVGQWSWALAFF. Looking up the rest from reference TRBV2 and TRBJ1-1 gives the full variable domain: EPEVTQTPSHQVTQMGQEVILRCVPISNHLYFYWYRQILGQKVEFLVSFYNNEISEKSEIFDDQFSVERPDGSNFTLKIRSTKLEDSAMYFCASSDVGQWSWALAFFGQGTRLTVV.

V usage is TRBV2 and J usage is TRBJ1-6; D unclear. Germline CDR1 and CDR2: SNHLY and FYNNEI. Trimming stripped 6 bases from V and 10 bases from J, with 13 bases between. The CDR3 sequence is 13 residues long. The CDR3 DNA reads TGTGCCAGCAGCCCCATCTTGCGGTCACCCCTCCACTTT. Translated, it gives CASSPILRSPLHF.

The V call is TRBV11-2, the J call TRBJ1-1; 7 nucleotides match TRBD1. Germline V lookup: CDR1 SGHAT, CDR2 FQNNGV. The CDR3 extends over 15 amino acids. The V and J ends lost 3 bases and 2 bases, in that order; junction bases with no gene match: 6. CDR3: CASSFPTGPNTEAFF. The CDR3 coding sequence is TGTGCCAGCAGCTTCCCGACAGGGCCCAACACTGAAGCTTTCTTT.

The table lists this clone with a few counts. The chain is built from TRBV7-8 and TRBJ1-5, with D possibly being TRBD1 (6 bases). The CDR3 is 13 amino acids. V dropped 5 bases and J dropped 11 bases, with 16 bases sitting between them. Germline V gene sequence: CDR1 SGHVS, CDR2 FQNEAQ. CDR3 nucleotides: TGTGCCAGCAGCCCAAAAGGGGGGGGATCCCAGCATTTT. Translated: CASSPKGGGSQHF.

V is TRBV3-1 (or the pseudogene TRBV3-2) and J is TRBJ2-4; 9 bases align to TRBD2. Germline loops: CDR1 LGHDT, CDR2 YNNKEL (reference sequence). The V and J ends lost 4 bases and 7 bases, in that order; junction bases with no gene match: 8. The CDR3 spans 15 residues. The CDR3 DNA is TGTGCCAGCAGCCTCAGCGGGGGGTACTATAACATTCAGTACTTC. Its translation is CASSLSGGYYNIQYF.

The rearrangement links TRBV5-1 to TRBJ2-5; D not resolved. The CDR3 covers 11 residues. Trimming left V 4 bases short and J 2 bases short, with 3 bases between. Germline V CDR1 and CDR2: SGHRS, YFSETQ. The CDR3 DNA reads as TGCGCCAGCAGCCAGCAAGAGACCCAGTACTTC. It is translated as CASSQQETQYF. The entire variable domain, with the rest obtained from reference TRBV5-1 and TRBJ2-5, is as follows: KAGVTQTPRYLIKTRGQQVTLSCSPISGHRSVSWYQQTPGQGLQFLFEYFSETQRNKGNFPGRFSGRQFSNSRSEMNVSTLELGDSALYLCASSQQETQYFGPGTRLLVL.

The CDR3 region is CASSSPGQGNIGELFF. The CDR3 nucleotides are TGTGCCAGCAGTTCGCCGGGACAGGGTAATATCGGGGAGCTGTTTTTT. This chain links TRBV6-6 with TRBJ2-2; TRBD1 matches 9 bases. The germline V gene has CDR1 MNHNY and CDR2 SVGAGI (reference sequence). CDR3 length: 16 residues. After removal of 4 bases from V and 7 bases from J, the junction contained 10 bases not matched to a gene.

The CDR3 bases are TGTGCCAGCAGTTTTGCGCCCACCGGGGAGCTGTTTTTT. Amino acid sequence: CASSFAPTGELFF. The chain joins TRBV27 to TRBJ2-2; D not resolved. V was trimmed by 3 bases and J by 4 bases, leaving 6 bases between them. This CDR3 has 13 residues. CDR1 MNHEY and CDR2 SMNVEV come from the germline V gene (reference sequence).

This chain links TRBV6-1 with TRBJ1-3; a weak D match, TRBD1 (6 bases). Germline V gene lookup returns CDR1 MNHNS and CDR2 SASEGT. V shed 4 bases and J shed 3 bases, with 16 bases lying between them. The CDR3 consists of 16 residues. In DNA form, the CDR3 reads TGTGCCAGCAGTGTAGATACAGGGAAGATTGGAAACACCATATATTTT. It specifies CASSVDTGKIGNTIYF.

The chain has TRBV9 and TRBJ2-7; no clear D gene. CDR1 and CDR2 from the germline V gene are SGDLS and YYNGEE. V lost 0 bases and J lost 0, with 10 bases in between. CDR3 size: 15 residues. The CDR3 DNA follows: TGTGCCAGCAGCGTAGAACCAACTCCCTCCTACGAGCAGTACTTC. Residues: CASSVEPTPSYEQYF.

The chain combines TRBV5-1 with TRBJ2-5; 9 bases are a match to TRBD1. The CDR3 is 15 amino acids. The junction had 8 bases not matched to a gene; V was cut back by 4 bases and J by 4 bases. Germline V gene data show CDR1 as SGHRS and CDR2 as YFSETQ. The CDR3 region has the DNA TGCGCCAGCAGCCGACCGGGACAGGGATCAGAGACCCAGTACTTC. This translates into CASSRPGQGSETQYF.

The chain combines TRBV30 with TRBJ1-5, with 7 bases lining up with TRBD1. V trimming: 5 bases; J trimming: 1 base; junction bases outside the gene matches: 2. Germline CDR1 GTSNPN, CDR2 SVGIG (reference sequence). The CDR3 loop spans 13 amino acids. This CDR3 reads CAWSDRSNQPQHF. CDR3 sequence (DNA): TGTGCCTGGTCGGACAGGAGCAATCAGCCCCAGCATTTT.